A selection of T cell receptor beta chains follows, all from one sample in a study of T cell responses to AZD1222 COVID-19 vaccine. Produced via immunoSEQ multiplex PCR; TCRdb's table is partial and in-frame only. The sample consists of over 70,000 clones, around three quarters of them appearing once. Sequencing used peripheral blood, obtained 28 days after the second dose of the MenACWY control vaccine. These receptors were collected from an adult who received the MenACWY meningococcal vaccine as a control. Each CDR3 is given with its conserved first and last residue. The D gene is left open where the match is weak. Clone size appears in some rows only: once, few, many, or a class for an expanded clone.

>-|-|TRBV28|TRBJ2-3
TGTGCCAGCAGTTCCAGCACAGCACAGTATTTT
CASSSSTAQYF
>-|-|TRBV2|TRBJ2-7
TGTGCCAGCAGTGAGGGGCCAGGGGTCTCCTACGAGCAGTACTTC
CASSEGPGVSYEQYF
>-|-|TRBV4-1|TRBJ1-1
TGCGCCAGCAGCCAAGGCCGTGGGACTGAAGCTTTCTTT
CASSQGRGTEAFF
>-|TRBD2|TRBV11-2|TRBJ2-5
TGTGCCAGCAGCCCGCTAGCGGGGGGGCCCGAGACCCAGTACTTC
CASSPLAGGPETQYF
>-|-|TRBV28|TRBJ1-1
TGTGCCAGCAGACCCCTACAGGGCTTGGGGACTGAAGCTTTCTTT
CASRPLQGLGTEAFF
>-|-|TRBV24-1|TRBJ1-3
TGTGCCCTCTCTCGGGAGACAGGAAACACCATATATTTT
CALSRETGNTIYF
>once|-|TRBV30|TRBJ2-1
TGTGCCTGGAGTGTAGAGGACATACTAGGCGATGAGCAGTTCTTC
CAWSVEDILGDEQFF
>-|-|TRBV29-1|TRBJ1-2
TGCAGCGTTGAGCTACCCTCTGACCAATATAAGAACTATGGCTACACCTTC
CSVELPSDQYKNYGYTF
>-|TRBD1|TRBV5-1|TRBJ1-6
TGCGCCAGCAGCCCTCGGACAGGGATTTCTTCACCCCTCCACTTT
CASSPRTGISSPLHF
>-|-|TRBV24-1|TRBJ1-1
TGTGCCACCAGACGAGGCGCTGAAGCTTTCTTT
CATRRGAEAFF
>-|TRBD1|TRBV5-1|TRBJ2-1
TGCGCCAGCAGCTTATCGACTCCGGGACAGGGTTTAATCTTC
CASSLSTPGQGLIF
>-|-|TRBV2|TRBJ2-7
TGTGCCAGCAGAGGCCAGGGTTTCGAGCAGTACTTC
CASRGQGFEQYF
>-|TRBD2|TRBV2|TRBJ2-7
TGTGCCAGCAGTGAAGCGAGCGGGAGTCCCAACGAGCAGTACTTC
CASSEASGSPNEQYF
>once|-|TRBV5-6|TRBJ2-5
TGTGCCAGCAGCTTGGTAAACAGCCAAGAGACCCAGTACTTC
CASSLVNSQETQYF
>-|-|TRBV20-1|TRBJ2-1
TGCAGTGCTAGAGTTTACGCGGGTGAGTTCTTC
CSARVYAGEFF
>-|-|TRBV5-1|TRBJ2-5
TGCGCCAGCAAAGTCAGTCGGGGCGCAGAGACCCAGTACTTC
CASKVSRGAETQYF
>-|-|TRBV28|TRBJ2-3
TGTGCCAGCAGGGGGCGCACAGATACGCAGTATTTT
CASRGRTDTQYF
>once|-|TRBV5-1|TRBJ2-5
TGCGCCAGCAGCTTGGTGCCTAGGGGGGCTGAGACCCAGTACTTC
CASSLVPRGAETQYF
>-|-|TRBV29-1|TRBJ2-5
TGCAGCGTGGGGGACTCCGCGGGCGAGACCCAGTACTTC
CSVGDSAGETQYF
>-|-|TRBV6-1|TRBJ1-3
TGTGCCAGCAGTGAAGCTCGTCGGAGGGGATCTGGAAACACCATATATTTT
CASSEARRRGSGNTIYF
>few|TRBD2|TRBV7-2|TRBJ2-7
TGTGCCAGCAGCTCCCTCCCCGGACTAGCGTACTCCTACGAGCAGTACTTC
CASSSLPGLAYSYEQYF
>few|-|TRBV7-3|TRBJ2-3
TGTGCCAGCAGCTTGGGTAGCACAGATACGCAGTATTTT
CASSLGSTDTQYF
>-|-|TRBV6-2/TRBV6-3|TRBJ1-4
TGTGCCAGCAGTTTGGGGGCAACTAATGAAAAACTGTTTTTT
CASSLGATNEKLFF
>-|-|TRBV11-3|TRBJ1-2
TGTGCCAGCGAGATCGACAGGCCGTATTGGGGCTACACCTTC
CASEIDRPYWGYTF
>-|-|TRBV6-5|TRBJ1-5
TGTGCCAGCCTAGGGGCCTCTTATCAGCCCCAGCATTTT
CASLGASYQPQHF
>-|TRBD1|TRBV29-1|TRBJ1-1
TGCAGCGCTACACAGGGGGCTGGCACTGAAGCTTTCTTT
CSATQGAGTEAFF
>-|TRBD1|TRBV13|TRBJ1-1
TGTGCCAGCAGCCACAGGGGGCAAAACACTGAAGCTTTCTTT
CASSHRGQNTEAFF